Listed here is a single TCR beta chain. Its antigen is currently unknown. The data derive from a study of cytomegalovirus exposure and HLA in healthy donors. PCR was performed using 60 Vbeta and 13 Jbeta primers. The assay was immunoSEQ multiplex PCR, and TCRdb's table has in-frame clones only and misses some. Seen here are roughly 120,000 clones, less than 65% observed once, and the top ten hold over 8%. Study results and limitations: In a later analysis, HLA-associated beta chains showed higher expansion and lower generation probabilities than comparable chains.

The CDR3 extends over 14 amino acids. Trimming cost V 8 bases and J 7 bases, with 19 bases left between them. CDR1 and CDR2 from the germline V gene are SGHNT and YENEEA. The V gene is TRBV11-3, the J gene TRBJ2-3; a possible D gene is TRBD2 (6 bases). Specimen: PBMCs. The receptor comes from a man aged 35-49 years in good health and CMV-seropositive. This chain's CDR3 is CASRGAREPNTQYF. The CDR3 DNA is TGTGCCAGCCGCGGGGCACGGGAACCAAATACGCAGTATTTT.